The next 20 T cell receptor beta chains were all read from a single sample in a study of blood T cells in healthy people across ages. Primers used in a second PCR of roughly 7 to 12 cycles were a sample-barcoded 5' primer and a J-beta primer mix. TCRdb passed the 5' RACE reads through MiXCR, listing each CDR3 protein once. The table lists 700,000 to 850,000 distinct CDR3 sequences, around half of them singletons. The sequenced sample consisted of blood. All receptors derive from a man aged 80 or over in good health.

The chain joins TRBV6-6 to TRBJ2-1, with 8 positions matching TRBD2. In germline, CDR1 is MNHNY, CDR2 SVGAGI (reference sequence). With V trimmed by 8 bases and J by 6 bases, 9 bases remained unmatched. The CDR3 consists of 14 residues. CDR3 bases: TGTGCCAGCCGAAGCGGGAGCAGCAGCAATGAGCAGTTCTTC. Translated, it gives CASRSGSSSNEQFF.

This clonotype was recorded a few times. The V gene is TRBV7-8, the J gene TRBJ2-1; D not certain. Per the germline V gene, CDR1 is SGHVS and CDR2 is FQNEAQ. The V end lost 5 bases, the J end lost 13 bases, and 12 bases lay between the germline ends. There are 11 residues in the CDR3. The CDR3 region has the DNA TGTGCCAGCAGCATACAAGATGGTCAGTTCTTC. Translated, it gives CASSIQDGQFF.

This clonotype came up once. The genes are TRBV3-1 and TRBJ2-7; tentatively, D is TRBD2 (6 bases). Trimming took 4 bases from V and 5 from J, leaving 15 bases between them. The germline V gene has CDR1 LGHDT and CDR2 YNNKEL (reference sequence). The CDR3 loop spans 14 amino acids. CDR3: CASSPLASGNEQYF. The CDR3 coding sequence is TGTGCCAGCAGCCCGCTAGCGTCTGGAAACGAGCAGTACTTC.

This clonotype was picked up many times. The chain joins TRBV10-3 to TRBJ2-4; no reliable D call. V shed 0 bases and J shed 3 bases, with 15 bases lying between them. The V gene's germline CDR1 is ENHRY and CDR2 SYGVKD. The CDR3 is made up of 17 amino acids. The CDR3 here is CAISESNGRLGKNIQYF. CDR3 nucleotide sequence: TGTGCCATCAGTGAGTCGAATGGACGATTGGGCAAAAACATTCAGTACTTC.

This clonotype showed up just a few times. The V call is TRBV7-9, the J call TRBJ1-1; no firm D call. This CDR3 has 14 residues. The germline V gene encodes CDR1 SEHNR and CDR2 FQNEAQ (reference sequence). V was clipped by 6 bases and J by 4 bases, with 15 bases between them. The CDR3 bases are TGTGCCAGCAGGACAAGCCGGGGAGGCACTGAAGCTTTCTTT. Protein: CASRTSRGGTEAFF.

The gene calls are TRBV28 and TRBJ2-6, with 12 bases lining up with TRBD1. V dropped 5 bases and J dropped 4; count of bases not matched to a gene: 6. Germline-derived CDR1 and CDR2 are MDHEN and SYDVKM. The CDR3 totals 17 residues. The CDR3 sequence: CASSNRDRGPGANVLTF. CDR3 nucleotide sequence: TGTGCCAGCAGTAACCGGGACAGGGGGCCCGGGGCCAACGTCCTGACTTTC. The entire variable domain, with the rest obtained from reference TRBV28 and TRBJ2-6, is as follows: DVKVTQSSRYLVKRTGEKVFLECVQDMDHENMFWYRQDPGLGLRLIYFSYDVKMKEKGDIPEGYSVSREKKERFSLILESASTNQTSMYLCASSNRDRGPGANVLTFGAGSRLTVL.

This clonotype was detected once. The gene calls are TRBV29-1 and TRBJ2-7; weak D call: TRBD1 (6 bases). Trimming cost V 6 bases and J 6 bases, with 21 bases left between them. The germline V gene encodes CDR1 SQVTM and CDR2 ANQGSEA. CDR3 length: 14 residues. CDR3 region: CSVKQGGGVFEQYF. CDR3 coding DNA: TGCAGCGTCAAACAGGGTGGGGGAGTCTTCGAGCAGTACTTC.

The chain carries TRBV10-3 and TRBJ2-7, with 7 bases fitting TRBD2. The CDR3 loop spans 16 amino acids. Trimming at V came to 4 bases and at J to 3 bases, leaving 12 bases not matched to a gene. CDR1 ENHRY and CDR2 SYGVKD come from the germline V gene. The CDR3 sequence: CAISVGLAEALYEQYF. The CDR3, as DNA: TGTGCCATCAGTGTTGGGCTAGCGGAAGCCCTCTACGAGCAGTACTTC.

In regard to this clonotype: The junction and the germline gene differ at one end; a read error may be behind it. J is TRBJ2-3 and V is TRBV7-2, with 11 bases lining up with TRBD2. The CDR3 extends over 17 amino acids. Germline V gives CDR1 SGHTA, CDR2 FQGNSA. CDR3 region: CASSLDGRLAGTDAQYF. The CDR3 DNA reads TGTGCCAGCAGCTTAGATGGAAGACTAGCGGGGACAGATGCGCAGTATTTT.

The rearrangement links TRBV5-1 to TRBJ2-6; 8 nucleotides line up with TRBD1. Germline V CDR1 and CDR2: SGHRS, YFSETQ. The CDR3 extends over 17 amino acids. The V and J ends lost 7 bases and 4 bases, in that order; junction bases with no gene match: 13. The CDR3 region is CASGPLGQGTGANVLTF. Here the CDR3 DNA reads TGCGCCAGCGGTCCTTTAGGACAGGGAACCGGGGCCAACGTCCTGACTTTC.

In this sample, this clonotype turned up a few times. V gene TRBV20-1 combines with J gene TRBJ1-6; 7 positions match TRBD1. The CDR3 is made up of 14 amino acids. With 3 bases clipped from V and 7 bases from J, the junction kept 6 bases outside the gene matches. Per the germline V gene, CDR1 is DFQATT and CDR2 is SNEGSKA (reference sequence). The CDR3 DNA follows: TGCAGTGCTAGTAGACAGGGAGGCAATTCACCCCTCCACTTT. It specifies CSASRQGGNSPLHF.

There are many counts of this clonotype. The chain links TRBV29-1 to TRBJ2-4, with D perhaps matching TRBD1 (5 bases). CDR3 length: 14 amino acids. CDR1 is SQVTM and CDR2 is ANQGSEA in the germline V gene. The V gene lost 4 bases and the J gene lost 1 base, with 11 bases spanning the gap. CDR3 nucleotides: TGCAGCGTTGGGCAGGGAAGGGCCAAAAACATTCAGTACTTC. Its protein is CSVGQGRAKNIQYF.

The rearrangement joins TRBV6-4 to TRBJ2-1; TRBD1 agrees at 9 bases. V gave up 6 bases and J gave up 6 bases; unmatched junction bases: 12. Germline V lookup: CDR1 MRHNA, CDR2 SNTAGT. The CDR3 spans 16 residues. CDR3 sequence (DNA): TGTGCCAGCAGCCCACACAGGGGGCGTTTGGTCAATGAGCAGTTCTTC. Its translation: CASSPHRGRLVNEQFF.

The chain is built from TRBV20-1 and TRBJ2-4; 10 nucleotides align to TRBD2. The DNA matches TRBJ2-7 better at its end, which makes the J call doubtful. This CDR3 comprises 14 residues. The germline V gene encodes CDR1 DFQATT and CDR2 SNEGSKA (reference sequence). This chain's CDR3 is CSALTSGASYEQYF. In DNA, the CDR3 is TGCAGTGCTTTAACTAGCGGGGCTTCTTACGAGCAGTACTTC.

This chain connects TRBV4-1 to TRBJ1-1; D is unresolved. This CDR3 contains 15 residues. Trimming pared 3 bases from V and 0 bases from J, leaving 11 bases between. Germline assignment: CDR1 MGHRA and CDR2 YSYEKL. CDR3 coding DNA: TGCGCCAGCAGCCACACACGGAAAGTGAACACTGAAGCTTTCTTT. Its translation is CASSHTRKVNTEAFF.

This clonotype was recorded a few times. CDR3 nucleotides: TGTGCCAGCAGCCAAGCCGAGACCGGAAAGCAGTTCTTC. This encodes CASSQAETGKQFF. This chain connects TRBV3-1 to TRBJ2-1; D uncertain. This CDR3 is 13 amino acids long. Trimming shortened V by 1 base and J by 11 bases, and 12 bases separated the two germline ends. From germline, CDR1 is LGHDT and CDR2 YNNKEL (reference sequence).

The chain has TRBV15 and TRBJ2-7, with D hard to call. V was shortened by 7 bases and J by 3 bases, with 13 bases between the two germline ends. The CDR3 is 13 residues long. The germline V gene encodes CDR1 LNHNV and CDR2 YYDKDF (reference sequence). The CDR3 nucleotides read TGTGCCACCAATCTGGTAGGGCTCTACGAGCAGTACTTC. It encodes CATNLVGLYEQYF.

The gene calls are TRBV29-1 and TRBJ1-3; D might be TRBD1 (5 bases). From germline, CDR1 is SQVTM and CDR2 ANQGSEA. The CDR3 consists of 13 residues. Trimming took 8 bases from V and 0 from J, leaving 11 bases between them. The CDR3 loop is CSHRSRSGNTIYF. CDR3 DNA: TGCAGCCACAGGTCCCGCTCTGGAAACACCATATATTTT.

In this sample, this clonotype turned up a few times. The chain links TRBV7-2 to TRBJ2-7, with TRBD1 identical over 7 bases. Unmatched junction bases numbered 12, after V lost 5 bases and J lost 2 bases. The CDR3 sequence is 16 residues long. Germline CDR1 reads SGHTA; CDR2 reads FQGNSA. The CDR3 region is CASSPAGGKRPYEQYF. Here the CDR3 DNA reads TGTGCCAGCAGCCCTGCAGGGGGAAAACGCCCCTACGAGCAGTACTTC.

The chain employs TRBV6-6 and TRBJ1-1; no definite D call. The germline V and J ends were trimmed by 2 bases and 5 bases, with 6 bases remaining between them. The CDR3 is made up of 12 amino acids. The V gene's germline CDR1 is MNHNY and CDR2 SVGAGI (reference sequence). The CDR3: CASSYTLTEAFF. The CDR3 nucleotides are TGTGCCAGCAGTTACACATTGACTGAAGCTTTCTTT.